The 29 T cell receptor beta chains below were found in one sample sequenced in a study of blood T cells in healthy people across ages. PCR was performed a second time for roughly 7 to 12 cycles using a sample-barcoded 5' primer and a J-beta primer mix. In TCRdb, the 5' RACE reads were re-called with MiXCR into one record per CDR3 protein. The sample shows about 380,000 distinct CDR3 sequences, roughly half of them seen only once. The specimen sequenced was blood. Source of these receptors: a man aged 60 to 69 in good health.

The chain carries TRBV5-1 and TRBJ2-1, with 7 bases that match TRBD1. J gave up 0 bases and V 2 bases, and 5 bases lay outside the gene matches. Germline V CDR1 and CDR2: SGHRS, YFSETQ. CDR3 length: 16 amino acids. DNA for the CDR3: TGCGCCAGCAGCTTAGGGACAGCCACCTCCTACAATGAGCAGTTCTTC. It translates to CASSLGTATSYNEQFF.

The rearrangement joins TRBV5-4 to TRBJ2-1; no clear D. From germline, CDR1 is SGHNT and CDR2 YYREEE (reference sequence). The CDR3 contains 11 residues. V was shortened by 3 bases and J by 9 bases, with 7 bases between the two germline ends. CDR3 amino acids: CASSSTVEQFF. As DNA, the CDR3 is TGTGCCAGCAGCTCTACAGTTGAGCAGTTCTTC. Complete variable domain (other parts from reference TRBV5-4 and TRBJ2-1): ETGVTQSPTHLIKTRGQQVTLRCSSQSGHNTVSWYQQALGQGPQFIFQYYREEENGRGNFPPRFSGLQFPNYSSELNVNALELDDSALYLCASSSTVEQFFGPGTRLTVL.

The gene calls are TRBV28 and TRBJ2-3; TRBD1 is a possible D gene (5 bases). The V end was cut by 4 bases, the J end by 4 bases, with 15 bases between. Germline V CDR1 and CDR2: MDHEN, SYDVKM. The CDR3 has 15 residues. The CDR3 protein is CASSSLGAWSDTQYF. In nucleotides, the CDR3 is TGTGCCAGCAGTTCCCTAGGGGCGTGGTCAGATACGCAGTATTTT.

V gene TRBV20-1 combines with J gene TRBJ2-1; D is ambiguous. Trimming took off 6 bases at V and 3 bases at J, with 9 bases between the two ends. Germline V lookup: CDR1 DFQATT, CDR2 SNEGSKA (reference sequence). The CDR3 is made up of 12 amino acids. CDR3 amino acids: CSAHVSYNEQFF. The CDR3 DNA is TGCAGTGCGCACGTGAGCTACAATGAGCAGTTCTTC.

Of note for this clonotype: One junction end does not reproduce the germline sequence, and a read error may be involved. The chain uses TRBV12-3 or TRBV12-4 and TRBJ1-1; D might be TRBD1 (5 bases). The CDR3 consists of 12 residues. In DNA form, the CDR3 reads TGCGCCAGCAGTTCGGGGGACCCCAGGACTTTCTTT. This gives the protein CASSSGDPRTFF.

CDR3 sequence reads: CASSLFDGNIQYF. The CDR3 region has the DNA TGTGCCAGCAGTTTATTTGACGGAAACATTCAGTACTTC. The chain employs TRBV27 and TRBJ2-4, with no clear D. CDR3 length: 13 amino acids. CDR1 and CDR2 from the germline V gene are MNHEY and SMNVEV (reference sequence). V lost 1 base and J lost 6, with 7 bases in between.

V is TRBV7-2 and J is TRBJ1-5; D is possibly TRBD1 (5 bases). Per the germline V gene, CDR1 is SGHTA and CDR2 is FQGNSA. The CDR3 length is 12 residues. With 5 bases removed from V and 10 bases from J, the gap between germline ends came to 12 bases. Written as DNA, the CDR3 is TGTGCCAGCAGCCCAGAGAGGGGACCCCAGCATTTT. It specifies CASSPERGPQHF.

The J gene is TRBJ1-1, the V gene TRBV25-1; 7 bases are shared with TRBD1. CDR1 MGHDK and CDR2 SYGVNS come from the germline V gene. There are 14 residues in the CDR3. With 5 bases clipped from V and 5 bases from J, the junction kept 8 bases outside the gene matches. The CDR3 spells CASSPQGRGTEAFF. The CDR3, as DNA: TGTGCCAGCAGTCCACAGGGGCGGGGAACTGAAGCTTTCTTT.

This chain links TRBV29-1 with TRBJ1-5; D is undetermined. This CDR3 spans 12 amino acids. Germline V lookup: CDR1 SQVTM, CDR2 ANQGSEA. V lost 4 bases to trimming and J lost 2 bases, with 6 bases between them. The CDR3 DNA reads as TGCAGCGTTGTAGCGGGCAATCAGCCCCAGCATTTT. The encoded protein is CSVVAGNQPQHF.

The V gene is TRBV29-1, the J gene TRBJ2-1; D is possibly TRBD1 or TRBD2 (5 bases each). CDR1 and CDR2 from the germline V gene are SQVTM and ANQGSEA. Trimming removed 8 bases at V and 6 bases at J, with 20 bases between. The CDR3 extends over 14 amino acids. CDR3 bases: TGCAGCCAAACTCCGGGACCCACGCCCAATGAGCAGTTCTTC. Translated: CSQTPGPTPNEQFF.

CDR3 DNA: TGCAGTGCTAGAGGGACAGGGTGGAATGAGCAGTTCTTC. This encodes CSARGTGWNEQFF. V and J are TRBV20-1 and TRBJ2-1; 8 nucleotides match TRBD1. The CDR3 has 13 residues. Germline CDR1 reads DFQATT; CDR2 reads SNEGSKA (reference sequence). Unmatched junction bases numbered 3, after V lost 1 base and J lost 7 bases.

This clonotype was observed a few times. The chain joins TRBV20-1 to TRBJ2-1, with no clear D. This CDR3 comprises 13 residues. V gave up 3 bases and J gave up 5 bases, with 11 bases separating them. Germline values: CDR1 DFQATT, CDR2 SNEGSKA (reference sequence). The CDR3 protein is CSASQWGNNEQFF. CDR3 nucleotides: TGCAGTGCTAGCCAGTGGGGAAACAATGAGCAGTTCTTC.

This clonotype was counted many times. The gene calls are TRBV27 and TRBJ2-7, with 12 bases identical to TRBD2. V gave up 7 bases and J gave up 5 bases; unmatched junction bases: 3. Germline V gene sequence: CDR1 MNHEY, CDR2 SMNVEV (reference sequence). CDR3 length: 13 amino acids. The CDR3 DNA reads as TGTGCCAGCAAACTAGCGGGAGGCCACGAGCAGTACTTC. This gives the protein CASKLAGGHEQYF.

DNA of the CDR3: TGTGCCAGCAGTTACTCGAGTCGGCAGAGCTATGGCTACACCTTC. Amino acids: CASSYSSRQSYGYTF. V gene TRBV6-6 combines with J gene TRBJ1-2, with D unclear. V was pared by 0 bases and J by 4 bases, with 12 bases between. CDR3 size: 15 residues. Germline V lookup: CDR1 MNHNY, CDR2 SVGAGI (reference sequence).

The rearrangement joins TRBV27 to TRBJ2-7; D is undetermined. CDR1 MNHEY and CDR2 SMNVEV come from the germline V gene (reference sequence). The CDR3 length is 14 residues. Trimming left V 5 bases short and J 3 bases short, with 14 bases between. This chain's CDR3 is CASSTNPTVYEQYF. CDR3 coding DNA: TGTGCCAGCAGTACAAACCCCACAGTCTACGAGCAGTACTTC.

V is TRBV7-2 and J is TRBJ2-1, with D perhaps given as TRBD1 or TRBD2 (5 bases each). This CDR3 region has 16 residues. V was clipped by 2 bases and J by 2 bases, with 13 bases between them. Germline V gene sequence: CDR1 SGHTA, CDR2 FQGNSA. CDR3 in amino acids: CASSLQGLRAYNEQFF. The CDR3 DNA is TGTGCCAGCAGCTTACAGGGATTGAGGGCCTACAATGAGCAGTTCTTC.

The CDR3 loop is CATSERTGGGYTF. The DNA for the CDR3 is TGTGCCACCAGTGAGCGGACAGGAGGGGGCTACACCTTC. This sequence joins TRBV24-1 and TRBJ1-2; TRBD1 agrees at 7 bases. This CDR3 comprises 13 residues. The germline gives CDR1 KGHDR, CDR2 SFDVKD. V lost 4 bases, J lost 8 bases, and 6 bases stayed unmatched.

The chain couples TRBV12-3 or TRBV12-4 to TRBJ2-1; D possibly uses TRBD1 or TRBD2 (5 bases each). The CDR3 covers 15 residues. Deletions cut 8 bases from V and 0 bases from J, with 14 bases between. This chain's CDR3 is CASGLGGSSYNEQFF. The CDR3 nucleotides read TGTGCCAGCGGTCTTGGGGGAAGCTCCTACAATGAGCAGTTCTTC.

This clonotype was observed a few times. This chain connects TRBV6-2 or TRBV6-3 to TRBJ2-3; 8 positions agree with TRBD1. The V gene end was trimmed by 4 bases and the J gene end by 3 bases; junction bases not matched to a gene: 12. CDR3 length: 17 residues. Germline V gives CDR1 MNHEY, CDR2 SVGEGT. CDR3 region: CASSFTRSGGRTDTQYF. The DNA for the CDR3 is TGTGCCAGCAGTTTCACGCGATCAGGGGGCCGGACAGATACGCAGTATTTT.

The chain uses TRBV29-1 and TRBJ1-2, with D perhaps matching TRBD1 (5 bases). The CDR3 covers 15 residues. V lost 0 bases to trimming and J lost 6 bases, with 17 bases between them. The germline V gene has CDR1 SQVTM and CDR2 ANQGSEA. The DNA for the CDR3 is TGCAGCGTTGAAGATCCCCAGGGTAATCGAGATGGCTACACCTTC. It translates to CSVEDPQGNRDGYTF.

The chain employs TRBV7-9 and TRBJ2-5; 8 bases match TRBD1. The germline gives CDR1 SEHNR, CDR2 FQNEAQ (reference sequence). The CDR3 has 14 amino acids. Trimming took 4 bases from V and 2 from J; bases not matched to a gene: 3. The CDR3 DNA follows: TGTGCCAGCAGCTCCAGGGGGCAGCAAGAGACCCAGTACTTC. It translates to CASSSRGQQETQYF.

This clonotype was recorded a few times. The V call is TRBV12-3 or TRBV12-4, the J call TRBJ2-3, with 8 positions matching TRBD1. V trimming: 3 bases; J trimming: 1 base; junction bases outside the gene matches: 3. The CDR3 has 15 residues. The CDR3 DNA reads TGTGCCAGCAGTTTGACAGGGGTCGGCACAGATACGCAGTATTTT. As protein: CASSLTGVGTDTQYF.

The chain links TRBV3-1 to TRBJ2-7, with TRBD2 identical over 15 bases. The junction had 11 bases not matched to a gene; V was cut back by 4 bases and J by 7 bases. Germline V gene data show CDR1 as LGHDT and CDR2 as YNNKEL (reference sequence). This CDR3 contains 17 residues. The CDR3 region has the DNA TGTGCCAGCAGCCGCCCCTCAGGGACTAGCGGGAGGAATGAGCAGTACTTC. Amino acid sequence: CASSRPSGTSGRNEQYF.

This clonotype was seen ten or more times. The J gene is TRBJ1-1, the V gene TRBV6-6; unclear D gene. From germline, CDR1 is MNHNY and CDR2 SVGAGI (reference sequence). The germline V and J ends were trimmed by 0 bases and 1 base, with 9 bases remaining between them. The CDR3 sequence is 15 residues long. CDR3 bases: TGTGCCAGCAGTTACTCCCCCCAAGCGAACACTGAAGCTTTCTTT. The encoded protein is CASSYSPQANTEAFF.

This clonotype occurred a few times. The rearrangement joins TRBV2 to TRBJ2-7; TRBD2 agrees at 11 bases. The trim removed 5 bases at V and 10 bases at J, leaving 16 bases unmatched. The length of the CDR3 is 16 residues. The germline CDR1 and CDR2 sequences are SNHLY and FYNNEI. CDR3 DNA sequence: TGTGCCAGCAGTCTTAGGACTAGCGGGCCACCCGGGGGCCAGTACTTC. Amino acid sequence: CASSLRTSGPPGGQYF.

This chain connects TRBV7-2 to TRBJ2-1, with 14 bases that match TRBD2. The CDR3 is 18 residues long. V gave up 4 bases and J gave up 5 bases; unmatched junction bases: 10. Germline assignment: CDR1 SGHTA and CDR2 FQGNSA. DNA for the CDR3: TGTGCCAGCAGCTCTATAGGACCGGGACTAGCGGGGGACAATGAGCAGTTCTTC. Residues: CASSSIGPGLAGDNEQFF.

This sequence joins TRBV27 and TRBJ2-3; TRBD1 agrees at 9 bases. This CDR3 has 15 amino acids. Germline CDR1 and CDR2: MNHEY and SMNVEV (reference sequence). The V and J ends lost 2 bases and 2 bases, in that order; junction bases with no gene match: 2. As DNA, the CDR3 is TGTGCCAGCAGTTTAGGGACAGGGACCACAGATACGCAGTATTTT. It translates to CASSLGTGTTDTQYF.

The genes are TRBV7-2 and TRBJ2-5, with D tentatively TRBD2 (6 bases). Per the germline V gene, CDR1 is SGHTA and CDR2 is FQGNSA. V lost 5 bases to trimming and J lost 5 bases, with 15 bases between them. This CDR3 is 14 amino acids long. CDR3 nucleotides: TGTGCCAGCAGCCCCTGGAGGGGTCTGGAGACCCAGTACTTC. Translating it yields CASSPWRGLETQYF.

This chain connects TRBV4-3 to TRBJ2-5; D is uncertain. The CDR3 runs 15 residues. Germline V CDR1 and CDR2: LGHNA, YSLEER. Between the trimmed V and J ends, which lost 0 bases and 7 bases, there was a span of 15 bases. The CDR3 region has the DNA TGCGCCAGCAGCCAAGATTCGACACCGGGTGGGACCCAGTACTTC. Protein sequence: CASSQDSTPGGTQYF.